One TCR beta chain is described in this entry. TCRdb's copy holds only in-frame clones and misses some; the assay was immunoSEQ multiplex PCR. Of roughly 850,000 clones in the sample, approximately 97% were seen once. CD8 cells regarded as naive lacked CD45RO, were positively chosen for CCR7, and omitted terminally differentiated effector memory CD45RA+ cells. The CDR3 consists of 11 residues. Trimming cost V 6 bases and J 7 bases, with 10 bases left between them. Germline lookup yields CDR1 SGHDT and CDR2 YYEEEE. The data derive from a study of shared clonotypes between healthy human individuals. The sequencing sample was made of naive CD8+ T cells sorted from blood. This rearrangement joins TRBV5-6 to TRBJ1-1; tentative D call: TRBD1 (6 bases). The TCR sequence derives from a man aged 25-45 years in good health. The CDR3 DNA sequence: TGTGCCAGCACTACAGGGCTTGAAGCTTTCTTT. Translation gives CASTTGLEAFF. The full variable domain, with the rest looked up from reference TRBV5-6 and TRBJ1-1, is DAGVTQSPTHLIKTRGQQVTLRCSPKSGHDTVSWYQQALGQGPQFIFQYYEEEERQRGNFPDRFSGHQFPNYSSELNVNALLLGDSALYLCASTTGLEAFFGQGTRLTVV.